The rows below give T cell receptor beta chains drawn from one sample of a study of PD-L1 blockade in urothelial cancer. Assay used: immunoSEQ multiplex PCR; TCRdb lists only in-frame clones, some missing. The data hold tens of thousands of clones, with more than 70% observed a single time. This material consisted of PBMCs, taken around atezolizumab (anti-PD-L1) treatment. These receptors were taken from a man in his sixties with urothelial cancer. The CDR3 runs from the conserved cysteine through the conserved F or W. A D gene is named only where the DNA matches it firmly. Clone size is shown for a subset of rows, as once, few, many or a class of expanded clone.

v_call	cdr3_length	d_call	clone_size	j_call	cdr3_aa	cdr3_nt
TRBV6-6	15	TRBD1	.	TRBJ1-4	CASSHRQGENEKLFF	TGTGCCAGCAGTCATCGACAGGGTGAAAATGAAAAACTGTTTTTT
TRBV28	18	.	.	TRBJ1-3	CASRPPQDTGYSGNTIYF	TGTGCCAGCAGACCTCCCCAGGATACAGGATACTCTGGAAACACCATATATTTT
TRBV30	14	.	.	TRBJ1-1	CAWSVRAGDAEAFF	TGTGCCTGGAGTGTACGAGCAGGGGACGCTGAAGCTTTCTTT
TRBV7-9	13	TRBD1	.	TRBJ1-4	CASRGQPNEKLFF	TGTGCCAGCAGGGGACAGCCTAATGAAAAACTGTTTTTT
TRBV6-1	15	.	.	TRBJ1-1	CASSIRRSVGTEAFF	TGTGCCAGCAGTATTCGCAGGTCCGTGGGCACTGAAGCTTTCTTT
TRBV6-5	14	.	once	TRBJ1-5	CASSYRRTDQPQHF	TGTGCCAGCAGTTACAGGAGGACGGATCAGCCCCAGCATTTT
TRBV7-2	17	TRBD1	.	TRBJ2-3	CASSLRGQGITTDTQYF	TGTGCCAGCAGTCTTAGGGGGCAGGGGATAACCACAGATACGCAGTATTTT
TRBV11-2	15	.	.	TRBJ2-2	CASSFWDSNTGELFF	TGTGCCAGCAGCTTTTGGGACTCGAACACCGGGGAGCTGTTTTTT
TRBV5-8	14	.	.	TRBJ2-7	CASSFAGGNYEQYF	TGTGCCAGCAGCTTTGCGGGCGGGAACTACGAGCAGTACTTC
TRBV6-1	15	TRBD1	.	TRBJ2-7	CASMSRTGVSYEQYF	TGTGCCAGCATGAGTAGGACAGGGGTCTCCTACGAGCAGTACTTC
TRBV19	14	TRBD1	.	TRBJ2-3	CASRRTGLADTQYF	TGTGCCAGTAGGAGGACAGGTCTCGCAGATACGCAGTATTTT
TRBV9	15	.	once	TRBJ2-3	CASSALSGGTDTQYF	TGTGCCAGCAGCGCCCTGAGCGGTGGCACAGATACGCAGTATTTT
TRBV28	15	TRBD1	few	TRBJ2-7	CASSWVGTGNYEQYF	TGTGCCAGCAGCTGGGTGGGGACAGGGAACTACGAGCAGTACTTC
TRBV9	15	.	.	TRBJ1-6	CASSVGPARDSPLHF	TGTGCCAGCAGCGTAGGGCCAGCTCGGGATTCACCCCTCCACTTT
TRBV29-1	14	TRBD2	.	TRBJ2-1	CSVDTSGGAYEQFF	TGCAGCGTTGACACTAGCGGGGGGGCATATGAGCAGTTCTTC
TRBV6-5	12	TRBD1	.	TRBJ1-1	CASNRGDTEAFF	TGTGCCAGCAACAGGGGGGACACTGAAGCTTTCTTT
TRBV6-6	15	.	.	TRBJ1-2	CASSYPEPGLFGYTF	TGTGCCAGCAGTTACCCCGAGCCTGGGCTTTTCGGCTACACCTTC
TRBV7-6	15	TRBD2	.	TRBJ2-1	CASSRIAGKYNEQFF	TGTGCCAGCAGCCGTATAGCGGGCAAGTACAATGAGCAGTTCTTC
TRBV4-1	17	TRBD2	.	TRBJ2-7	CASSQGLLNRGSYEQYF	TGCGCCAGCAGCCAGGGACTACTAAATCGGGGCTCCTACGAGCAGTACTTC
TRBV11-3	13	TRBD2	.	TRBJ2-1	CASSLEGGNEQFF	TGTGCCAGCAGCTTAGAGGGAGGGAATGAGCAGTTCTTC
TRBV9	13	TRBD1	.	TRBJ1-2	CASSPRTGYGYTF	TGTGCCAGCAGCCCGCGGACAGGTTATGGCTACACCTTC
TRBV5-4	15	TRBD2	.	TRBJ2-5	CASSKGTSFQETQYF	TGTGCCAGCAGCAAAGGGACTAGCTTTCAAGAGACCCAGTACTTC
TRBV19	14	TRBD1	.	TRBJ2-3	CASMGQETTDTQYF	TGTGCCAGCATGGGACAGGAGACCACAGATACGCAGTATTTT
TRBV5-1	13	TRBD1	.	TRBJ1-2	CASSQGQGYGYTF	TGCGCCAGCAGCCAAGGACAGGGTTATGGCTACACCTTC
TRBV30	12	.	.	TRBJ2-1	CAWLTGANEQFF	TGTGCCTGGCTGACAGGCGCCAATGAGCAGTTCTTC
TRBV6-5	15	.	.	TRBJ1-1	CATNPPGRVNTEAFF	TGTGCCACCAATCCCCCGGGGAGAGTGAACACTGAAGCTTTCTTT
TRBV9	17	TRBD1	.	TRBJ1-6	CASSVTGDRPRNSPLHF	TGTGCCAGCAGCGTAACCGGGGACAGGCCCCGTAATTCACCCCTCCACTTT
TRBV23-1	16	TRBD1	.	TRBJ1-5	CASSQGQGFGNQPQHF	TGCGCCAGCAGTCAGGGACAGGGGTTCGGCAATCAGCCCCAGCATTTT
TRBV5-4	14	.	.	TRBJ2-5	CASSLVGAQETQYF	TGTGCCAGCAGCTTGGTAGGGGCCCAAGAGACCCAGTACTTC
TRBV5-1	15	.	.	TRBJ1-5	CASRPQPSGNQPQHF	TGCGCCAGCAGACCACAACCGTCAGGAAATCAGCCCCAGCATTTT
TRBV6-5	14	.	.	TRBJ2-7	CASSYAGSSYEQYF	TGTGCCAGCAGTTACGCAGGGTCGAGCTACGAGCAGTACTTC
TRBV5-1	15	.	once	TRBJ2-5	CASSQPGTAQETQYF	TGCGCCAGCAGCCAACCCGGGACTGCACAAGAGACCCAGTACTTC
TRBV11-2	13	.	.	TRBJ2-2	CASSLAGDGELFF	TGTGCCAGCAGCTTAGCGGGAGACGGGGAGCTGTTTTTT
TRBV19	14	.	once	TRBJ2-3	CATLSGPSTDTQYF	TGTGCCACACTTAGCGGCCCTAGCACAGATACGCAGTATTTT
TRBV7-2	14	TRBD1	.	TRBJ2-5	CASSQAGTGGTQYF	TGTGCCAGCAGCCAGGCGGGGACAGGGGGAACCCAGTACTTC
TRBV11-2	14	TRBD1	.	TRBJ1-1	CASSIRDRATRAFF	TGTGCCAGCAGTATCCGGGACAGGGCTACTAGGGCTTTCTTT
TRBV9	15	TRBD1	.	TRBJ2-2	CASSIDRGLTGELFF	TGTGCCAGCAGCATCGACAGGGGTCTCACCGGGGAGCTGTTTTTT
TRBV5-1	16	TRBD2	.	TRBJ2-3	CASSPGLAGMIDTQYF	TGCGCCAGCAGCCCGGGACTAGCGGGGATGATAGATACGCAGTATTTT
TRBV4-2	15	TRBD1	.	TRBJ2-7	CASSQDLTGLYEQYF	TGTGCCAGCAGCCAAGATTTGACAGGGCTGTACGAGCAGTACTTC
TRBV7-2	13	.	.	TRBJ2-4	CASSLRAADIQYF	TGTGCCAGCAGCTTACGAGCAGCGGACATTCAGTACTTC
TRBV19	14	TRBD1	.	TRBJ2-7	CASSNPGQGYEQYF	TGTGCCAGTAGTAACCCGGGACAGGGTTACGAGCAGTACTTC
TRBV7-6	14	.	.	TRBJ2-5	CASSPGGHQETQYF	TGTGCCAGCAGCCCCGGGGGACACCAAGAGACCCAGTACTTC
TRBV30	15	TRBD2	.	TRBJ2-3	CAWSYQRGGPDTQYF	TGTGCCTGGAGTTACCAGCGGGGGGGCCCTGATACGCAGTATTTT
TRBV23-1	16	.	.	TRBJ1-4	CASSQSGGVTDEKLFF	TGCGCCAGCAGTCAATCGGGGGGAGTAACGGATGAAAAACTGTTTTTT
TRBV2	14	TRBD1	.	TRBJ2-7	CASSPDRDFYEQYF	TGTGCCAGCAGCCCGGACAGGGACTTCTACGAGCAGTACTTC
TRBV11-3	15	.	.	TRBJ2-1	CASSLSLDSYNEQFF	TGTGCCAGCAGCTTATCGCTAGATTCCTACAATGAGCAGTTCTTC
TRBV11-2	14	.	once	TRBJ2-7	CASSLDPGPYEQYF	TGTGCCAGCAGCTTAGATCCAGGTCCCTACGAGCAGTACTTC
TRBV25-1	14	.	.	TRBJ2-7	CASRKTGSNYEQYF	TGTGCCAGCAGGAAAACAGGTTCCAACTACGAGCAGTACTTC
TRBV23-1	13	.	.	TRBJ1-4	CASTHRGNEKLFF	TGCGCCAGCACCCATCGGGGGAATGAAAAACTGTTTTTT
TRBV6-6	15	.	.	TRBJ1-4	CASSPKDGGNEKLFF	TGTGCCAGCAGTCCAAAGGACGGAGGGAATGAAAAACTGTTTTTT
TRBV19	14	.	.	TRBJ2-7	CASSRAGEEYEQYF	TGTGCCAGTAGCCGAGCCGGGGAGGAATACGAGCAGTACTTC
TRBV7-2	11	.	.	TRBJ1-4	CASSSDIKLFF	TGTGCCAGCAGCTCCGACATAAAACTGTTTTTT